Listed here is a single T cell receptor (beta chain). The data were taken from a study of identical twins. J was trimmed by 6 bases and V by 5 bases; bases with no gene match: 9. The length of the CDR3 is 16 residues. In germline, CDR1 is SGHVS, CDR2 FQNEAQ. TCRdb passed the 5' RACE reads through MiXCR, listing each CDR3 protein once. Among fewer than 500,000 distinct CDR3 sequences listed, around 24% were seen once. These same records also appear under a second study, on T cells expressing NK-cell markers.

Sequenced sample: CD4+ T cells sorted from blood. This sequence joins TRBV7-8 and TRBJ2-1; 11 bases agree with TRBD2. The receptor was isolated from a woman aged 18-35 years in good health. CDR3 in amino acids: CASSGRSGGASNEQFF. CDR3 bases: TGTGCCAGCAGCGGTCGTAGCGGGGGGGCGAGCAATGAGCAGTTCTTC. Filled out from reference TRBV7-8 and TRBJ2-1, the complete variable domain reads GAGVSQSPRYKVAKRGQDVALRCDPISGHVSLFWYQQALGQGPEFLTYFQNEAQLDKSGLPSDRFFAERPEGSVSTLKIQRTQQEDSAVYLCASSGRSGGASNEQFFGPGTRLTVL.